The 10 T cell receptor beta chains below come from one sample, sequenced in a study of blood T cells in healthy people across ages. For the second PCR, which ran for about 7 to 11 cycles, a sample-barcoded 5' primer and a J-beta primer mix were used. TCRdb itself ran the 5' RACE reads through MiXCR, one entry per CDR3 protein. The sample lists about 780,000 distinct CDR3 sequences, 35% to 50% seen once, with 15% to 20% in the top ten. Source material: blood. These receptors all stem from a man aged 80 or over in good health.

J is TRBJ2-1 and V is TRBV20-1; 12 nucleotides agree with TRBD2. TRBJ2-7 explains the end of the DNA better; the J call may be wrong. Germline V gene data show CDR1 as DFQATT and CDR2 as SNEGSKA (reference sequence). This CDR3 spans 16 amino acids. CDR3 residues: CSALKFPGLAGCKQYF. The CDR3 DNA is TGCAGTGCTTTAAAATTTCCGGGACTAGCGGGCTGCAAGCAGTACTTC.

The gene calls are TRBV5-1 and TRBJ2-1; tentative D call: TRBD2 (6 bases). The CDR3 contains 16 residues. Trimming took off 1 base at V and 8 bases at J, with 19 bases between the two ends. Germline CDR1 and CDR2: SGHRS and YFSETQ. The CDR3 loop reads CASSLSLAHPKDEQFF. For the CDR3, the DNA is TGCGCCAGCAGCTTGTCGCTAGCGCACCCTAAGGATGAGCAGTTCTTC.

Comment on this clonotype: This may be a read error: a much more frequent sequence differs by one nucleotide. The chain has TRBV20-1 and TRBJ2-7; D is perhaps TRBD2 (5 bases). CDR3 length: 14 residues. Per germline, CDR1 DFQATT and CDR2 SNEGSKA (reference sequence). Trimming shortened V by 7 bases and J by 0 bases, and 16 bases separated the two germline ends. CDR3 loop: CSGVVGACSYEQYF. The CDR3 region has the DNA TGCAGTGGAGTAGTGGGAGCATGCTCCTACGAGCAGTACTTC.

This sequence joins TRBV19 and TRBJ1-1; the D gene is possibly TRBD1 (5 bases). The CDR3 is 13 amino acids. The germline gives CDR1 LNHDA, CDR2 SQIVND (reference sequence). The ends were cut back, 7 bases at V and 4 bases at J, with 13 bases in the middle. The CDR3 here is CASTEGRGTEAFF. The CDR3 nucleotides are TGTGCCAGTACCGAGGGTAGGGGCACTGAAGCTTTCTTT. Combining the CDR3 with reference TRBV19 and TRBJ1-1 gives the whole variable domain DGGITQSPKYLFRKEGQNVTLSCEQNLNHDAMYWYRQDPGQGLRLIYYSQIVNDFQKGDIAEGYSVSREKKESFPLTVTSAQKNPTAFYLCASTEGRGTEAFFGQGTRLTVV.

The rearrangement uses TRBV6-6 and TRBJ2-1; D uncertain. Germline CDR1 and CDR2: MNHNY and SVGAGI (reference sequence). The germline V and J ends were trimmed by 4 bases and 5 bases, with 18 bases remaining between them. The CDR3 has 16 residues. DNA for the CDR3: TGTGCCAGCAGTTCGGGCCTCCCAAGAAAAGACAATGAGCAGTTCTTC. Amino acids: CASSSGLPRKDNEQFF.

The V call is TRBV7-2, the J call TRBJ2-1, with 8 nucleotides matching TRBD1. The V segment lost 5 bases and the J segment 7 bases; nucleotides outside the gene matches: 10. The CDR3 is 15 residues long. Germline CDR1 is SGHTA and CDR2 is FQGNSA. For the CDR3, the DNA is TGTGCCAGCAGCCGCGGGACAGGCCTTGGGAATGAGCAGTTCTTC. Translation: CASSRGTGLGNEQFF.

CDR3 in amino acids: CASSPAVGGQETQYF. CDR3 DNA: TGTGCCAGCAGCCCCGCGGTAGGCGGCCAAGAGACCCAGTACTTC. The genes are TRBV14 and TRBJ2-5; D is undetermined. Germline-derived CDR1 and CDR2 are SGHDN and FVKESK. V gave up 4 bases and J gave up 1 base, with 13 bases separating them. The CDR3 is made up of 15 amino acids.

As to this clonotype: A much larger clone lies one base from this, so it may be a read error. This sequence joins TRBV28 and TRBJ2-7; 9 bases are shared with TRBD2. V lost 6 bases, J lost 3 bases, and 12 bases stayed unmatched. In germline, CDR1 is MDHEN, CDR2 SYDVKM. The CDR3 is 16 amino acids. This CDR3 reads CASSSPRLAVFYEQYF. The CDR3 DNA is TGTGCCAGCAGCTCACCGAGACTAGCGGTTTTCTACGAGCAGTACTTC.

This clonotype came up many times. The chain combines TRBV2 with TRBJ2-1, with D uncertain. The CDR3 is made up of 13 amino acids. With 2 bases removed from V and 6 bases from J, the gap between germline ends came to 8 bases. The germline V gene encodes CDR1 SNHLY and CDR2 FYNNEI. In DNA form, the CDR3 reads TGTGCCAGCAGTGAATCTTTTCGCAATGAGCAGTTCTTC. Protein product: CASSESFRNEQFF.

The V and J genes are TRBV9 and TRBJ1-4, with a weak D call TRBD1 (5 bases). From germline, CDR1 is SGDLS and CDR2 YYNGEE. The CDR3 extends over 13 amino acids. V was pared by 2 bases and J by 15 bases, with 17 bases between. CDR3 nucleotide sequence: TGTGCCAGCAGCGTGGGGGAAGGAGACAGTGTGTTTTTT. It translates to CASSVGEGDSVFF.